The rows below give T cell receptor beta chains drawn from one sample of a study of human T cells and chemical hapten exposure. TCRdb ran MiXCR on the RACE reads and lists one entry per CDR3 protein. Here the sample spans around 200,000 distinct CDR3 sequences, about 25% being singletons. The source was whole blood, collected in connection with sensitization to the hapten diphenylcyclopropenone (DPC). The source is a woman aged 40-49 years with alopecia areata. Some clones in this sample may be carry-over from other donors' samples. Each CDR3 is given with its conserved first and last residue. D genes are given only for firm matches. Only part of the rows carry a size: once, few, many, or a class if the clone is expanded.

CDR3 length,J gene,clone size,D gene,V gene,CDR3 protein,CDR3 DNA
15,TRBJ2-7,-,-,TRBV5-1,CASSLGATDSYEQYF,TGCGCCAGCAGCCTGGGGGCGACAGACTCCTACGAGCAGTACTTC
17,TRBJ2-6,-,TRBD1,TRBV24-1,CATSEGQGTPGANVLTF,TGTGCCACCAGTGAGGGACAGGGAACCCCCGGGGCCAACGTCCTGACTTTC
15,TRBJ2-1,few,-,TRBV20-1,CSARDLSSSYNEQFF,TGCAGTGCTAGAGATCTTTCGAGCTCCTACAATGAGCAGTTCTTC
11,TRBJ2-7,few,-,TRBV28,CAAGRNYEQYF,TGTGCCGCGGGACGGAACTACGAGCAGTACTTC
17,TRBJ2-6,many,TRBD1,TRBV6-4,CASSDGTGGSGANVLTF,TGTGCCAGCAGTGACGGGACAGGGGGCTCTGGGGCCAACGTCCTGACTTTC
12,TRBJ2-1,-,TRBD2,TRBV11-2,CASSGLAAEQFF,TGTGCCAGCAGCGGCCTAGCGGCAGAGCAGTTCTTC
14,TRBJ2-7,-,TRBD1,TRBV3-1,CASSPGQILYRQYF,TGTGCCAGCAGCCCGGGACAGATACTTTACAGGCAGTACTTC
14,TRBJ2-1,once,-,TRBV20-1,CSARDPTREDEQFF,TGCAGTGCTAGAGACCCGACTCGAGAGGATGAGCAGTTCTTC
15,TRBJ1-1,few,-,TRBV7-2,CASSFNRDPNTEAFF,TGTGCCAGCAGCTTTAACCGGGACCCGAACACTGAAGCTTTCTTT
16,TRBJ2-7,many,-,TRBV6-5,CASSYDFRTSAYEQYF,TGTGCCAGCAGTTACGATTTCAGGACATCGGCCTACGAGCAGTACTTC
15,TRBJ1-3,many,TRBD1,TRBV12-3/TRBV12-4,CASSRDRAVGNTIYF,TGTGCCAGCAGTCGCGACAGGGCAGTAGGAAACACCATATATTTT
15,TRBJ2-7,few,-,TRBV29-1,CSVDGYFARGYEQYF,TGCAGCGTTGACGGGTATTTCGCGAGGGGTTACGAGCAGTACTTC
14,TRBJ1-1,-,-,TRBV7-2,CASSSNGGNTEAFF,TGTGCCAGCAGCTCTAATGGGGGGAACACTGAAGCTTTCTTT
13,TRBJ1-1,few,-,TRBV20-1,CSASHRENTEAFF,TGCAGTGCTAGCCACAGGGAAAACACTGAAGCTTTCTTT
14,TRBJ2-1,-,-,TRBV28,CASSSRTFYNEQFF,TGTGCCAGCAGTTCGCGGACATTTTACAATGAGCAGTTCTTC
17,TRBJ1-5,few,TRBD1,TRBV28,CASSSLTGTYSNQPQHF,TGTGCCAGCAGTTCCTTGACAGGGACTTATAGCAATCAGCCCCAGCATTTT
14,TRBJ2-3,many,TRBD2,TRBV6-5,CASSSGRVTDTQYF,TGTGCCAGCAGTAGCGGGAGGGTAACAGATACGCAGTATTTT
14,TRBJ1-2,few,TRBD1,TRBV13,CASSSRTGIYGYTF,TGTGCCAGCAGCTCCCGGACAGGGATCTATGGCTACACCTTC
12,TRBJ2-6,-,-,TRBV29-1,CSVGPGANVLTF,TGCAGCGTTGGTCCTGGGGCCAACGTCCTGACTTTC
12,TRBJ1-2,-,TRBD1,TRBV27,CASSTGGYGYTF,TGTGCCAGCAGCACAGGGGGCTATGGCTACACCTTC
16,TRBJ2-1,-,TRBD2,TRBV4-2,CASSQGAGGSHNEQFF,TGTGCCAGCAGCCAAGGAGCGGGAGGGTCCCACAATGAGCAGTTCTTC
16,TRBJ2-3,few,TRBD2,TRBV25-1,CASSASAGGRGDTQYF,TGTGCCAGCAGTGCCTCAGCGGGAGGTCGTGGCGATACGCAGTATTTT
12,TRBJ2-5,-,-,TRBV29-1,CSVVQGSETQYF,TGCAGCGTTGTGCAGGGTAGCGAGACCCAGTACTTC